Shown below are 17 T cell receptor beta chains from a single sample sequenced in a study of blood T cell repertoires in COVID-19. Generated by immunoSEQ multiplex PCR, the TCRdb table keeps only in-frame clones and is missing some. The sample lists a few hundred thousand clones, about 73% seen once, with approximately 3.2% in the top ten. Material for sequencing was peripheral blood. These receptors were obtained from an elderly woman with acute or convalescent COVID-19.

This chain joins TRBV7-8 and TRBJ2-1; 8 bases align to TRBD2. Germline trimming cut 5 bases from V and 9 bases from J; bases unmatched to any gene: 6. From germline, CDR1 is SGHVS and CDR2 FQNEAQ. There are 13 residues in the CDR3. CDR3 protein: CASSAVREGEQFF. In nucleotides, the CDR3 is TGTGCCAGCAGCGCGGTCCGGGAGGGTGAGCAGTTCTTC. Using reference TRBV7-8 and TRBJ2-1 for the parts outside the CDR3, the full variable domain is GAGVSQSPRYKVAKRGQDVALRCDPISGHVSLFWYQQALGQGPEFLTYFQNEAQLDKSGLPSDRFFAERPEGSVSTLKIQRTQQEDSAVYLCASSAVREGEQFFGPGTRLTVL.

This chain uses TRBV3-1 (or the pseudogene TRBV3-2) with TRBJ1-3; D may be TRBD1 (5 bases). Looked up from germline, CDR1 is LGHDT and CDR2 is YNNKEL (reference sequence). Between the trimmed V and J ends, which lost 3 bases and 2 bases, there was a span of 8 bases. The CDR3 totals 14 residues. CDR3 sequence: CASSHGGAGNTIYF. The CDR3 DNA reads TGTGCCAGCAGCCACGGAGGGGCTGGAAACACCATATATTTT.

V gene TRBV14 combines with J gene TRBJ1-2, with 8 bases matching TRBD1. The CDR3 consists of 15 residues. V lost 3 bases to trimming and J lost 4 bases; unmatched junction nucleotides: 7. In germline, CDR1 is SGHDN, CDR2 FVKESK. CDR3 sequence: CASSHTGGRAYGYTF. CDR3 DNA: TGTGCCAGCAGCCATACAGGGGGTCGGGCCTATGGCTACACCTTC.

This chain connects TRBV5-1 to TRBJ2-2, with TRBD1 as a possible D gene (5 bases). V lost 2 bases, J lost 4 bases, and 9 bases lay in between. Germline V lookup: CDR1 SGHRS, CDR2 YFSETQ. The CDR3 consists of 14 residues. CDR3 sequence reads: CASSFSGSTGELFF. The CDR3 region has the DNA TGCGCCAGCAGCTTTTCAGGGTCCACCGGGGAGCTGTTTTTT.

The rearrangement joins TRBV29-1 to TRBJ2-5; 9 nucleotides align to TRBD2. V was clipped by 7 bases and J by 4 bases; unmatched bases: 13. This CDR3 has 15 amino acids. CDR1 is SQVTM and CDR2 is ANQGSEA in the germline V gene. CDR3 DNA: TGCAGCGCCCGGGGGCGGGAGGGCCCCGCAGAGACCCAGTACTTC. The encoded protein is CSARGREGPAETQYF.

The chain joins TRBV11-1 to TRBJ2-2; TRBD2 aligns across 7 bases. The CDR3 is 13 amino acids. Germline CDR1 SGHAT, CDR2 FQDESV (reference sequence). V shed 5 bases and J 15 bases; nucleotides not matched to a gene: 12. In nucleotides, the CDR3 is TGTGCCAGCAGCCCGGGGGGATTTCCGTACTTGTTTTTT. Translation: CASSPGGFPYLFF. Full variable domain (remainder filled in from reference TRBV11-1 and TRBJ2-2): EAEVAQSPRYKITEKSQAVAFWCDPISGHATLYWYRQILGQGPELLVQFQDESVVDDSQLPKDRFSAERLKGVDSTLKIQPAELGDSAMYLCASSPGGFPYLFFGEGSRLTVL.

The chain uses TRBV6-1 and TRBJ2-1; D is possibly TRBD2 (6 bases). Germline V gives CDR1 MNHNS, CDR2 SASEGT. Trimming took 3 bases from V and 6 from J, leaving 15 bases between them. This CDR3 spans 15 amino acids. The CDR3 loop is CASSDTGTLINEQFF. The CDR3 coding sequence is TGTGCCAGCAGTGATACCGGGACTCTTATCAATGAGCAGTTCTTC.

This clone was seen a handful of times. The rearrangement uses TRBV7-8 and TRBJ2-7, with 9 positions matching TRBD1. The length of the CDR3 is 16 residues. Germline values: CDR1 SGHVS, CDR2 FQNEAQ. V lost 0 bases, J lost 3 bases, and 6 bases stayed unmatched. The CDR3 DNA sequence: TGTGCCAGCAGCTTAGCGGGGACAGGGAAGGTCTACGAGCAGTACTTC. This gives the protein CASSLAGTGKVYEQYF. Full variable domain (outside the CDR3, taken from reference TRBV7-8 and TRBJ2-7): GAGVSQSPRYKVAKRGQDVALRCDPISGHVSLFWYQQALGQGPEFLTYFQNEAQLDKSGLPSDRFFAERPEGSVSTLKIQRTQQEDSAVYLCASSLAGTGKVYEQYFGPGTRLTVT.

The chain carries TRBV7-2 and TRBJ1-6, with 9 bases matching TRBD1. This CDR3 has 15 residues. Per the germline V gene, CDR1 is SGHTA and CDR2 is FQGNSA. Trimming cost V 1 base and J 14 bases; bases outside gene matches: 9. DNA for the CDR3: TGTGCCAGCAGCTTAGTACGGACAGGGGCCTTCTCCCTCCACTTT. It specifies CASSLVRTGAFSLHF.

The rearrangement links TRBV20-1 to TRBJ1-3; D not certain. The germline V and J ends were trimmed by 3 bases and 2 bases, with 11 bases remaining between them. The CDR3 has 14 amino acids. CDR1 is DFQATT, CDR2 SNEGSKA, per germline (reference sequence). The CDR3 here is CSASMGSPGNTIYF. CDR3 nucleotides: TGCAGTGCTAGTATGGGGAGCCCTGGAAACACCATATATTTT.

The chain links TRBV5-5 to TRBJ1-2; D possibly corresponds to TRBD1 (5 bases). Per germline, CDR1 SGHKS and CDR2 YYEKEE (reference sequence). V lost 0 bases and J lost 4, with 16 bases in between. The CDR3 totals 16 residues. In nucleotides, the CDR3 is TGTGCCAGCAGCTTGGCGGACGTCACAGGCTTCTATGGCTACACCTTC. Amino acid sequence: CASSLADVTGFYGYTF.

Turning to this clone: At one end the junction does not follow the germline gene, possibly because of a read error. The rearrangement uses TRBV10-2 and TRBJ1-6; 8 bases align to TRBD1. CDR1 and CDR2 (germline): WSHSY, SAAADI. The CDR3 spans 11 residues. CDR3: CASRGQGRLNF. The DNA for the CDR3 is TGCGCCAGCAGAGGACAGGGTCGTTTGAACTTT.

The CDR3 spells CASSLQPGSQRRNTGELFF. In DNA, the CDR3 is TGCGCCAGCAGCTTACAGCCAGGCTCGCAAAGGCGGAACACCGGGGAGCTGTTTTTT. The rearrangement links TRBV5-1 to TRBJ2-2; D not resolved. The CDR3 loop spans 19 amino acids. The V and J ends lost 2 bases and 1 base respectively, with 21 bases between them. CDR1 and CDR2 (germline): SGHRS, YFSETQ.

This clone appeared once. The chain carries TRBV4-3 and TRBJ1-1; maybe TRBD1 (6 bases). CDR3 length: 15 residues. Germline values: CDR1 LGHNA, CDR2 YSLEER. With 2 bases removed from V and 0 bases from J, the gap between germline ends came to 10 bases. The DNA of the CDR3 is TGCGCCAGCAGCCAATACACAGGGCTGAACACTGAAGCTTTCTTT. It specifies CASSQYTGLNTEAFF.

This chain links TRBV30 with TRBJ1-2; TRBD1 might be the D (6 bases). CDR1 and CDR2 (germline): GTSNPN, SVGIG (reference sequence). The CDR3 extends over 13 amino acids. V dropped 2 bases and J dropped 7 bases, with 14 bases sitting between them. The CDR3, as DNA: TGTGCCTGGAGTATAGGACAGCTCGGTGGCTACACCTTC. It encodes CAWSIGQLGGYTF.

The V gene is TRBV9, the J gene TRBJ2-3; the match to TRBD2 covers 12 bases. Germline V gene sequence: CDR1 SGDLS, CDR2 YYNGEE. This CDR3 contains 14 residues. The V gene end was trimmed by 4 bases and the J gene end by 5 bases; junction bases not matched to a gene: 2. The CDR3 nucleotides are TGTGCCAGCAGCCTAGCGGGGGGGAAAGATACGCAGTATTTT. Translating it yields CASSLAGGKDTQYF.

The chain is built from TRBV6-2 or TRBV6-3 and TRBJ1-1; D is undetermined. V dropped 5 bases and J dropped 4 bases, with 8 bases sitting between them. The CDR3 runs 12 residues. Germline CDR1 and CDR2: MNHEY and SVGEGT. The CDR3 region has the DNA TGTGCCAGCAGTCCCCTCTCCACTGAAGCTTTCTTT. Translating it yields CASSPLSTEAFF.